Following are 7 T cell receptor beta chains from one sample sequenced in a study of OX40 agonist ivuxolimab in advanced cancers. Library preparation used the immunoSEQ multiplex PCR assay. Imported from immuneACCESS, the table was reduced by TCRdb to in-frame sequences with V and J called. These copies leave out some clones; in studies compared against another copy, an unresolved V gene accounts for under half, and the cause of the remainder is not known. This sample comprises 80,000 or so clones, over 75% of them detected only once. The ten largest clonotypes hold 5.5% to 7.5% of the sample. The sequencing here drew on CD4+ or CD8+ T cells sorted from blood, taken in a trial of the OX40 agonist ivuxolimab. The receptors were gathered from an adult with an advanced solid tumor such as melanoma, head and neck, liver or kidney cancer.

V gene TRBV9 combines with J gene TRBJ1-1; the match to TRBD1 covers 9 bases. The CDR3 extends over 13 amino acids. Germline CDR1 SGDLS, CDR2 YYNGEE. The ends lost 5 bases at V and 12 bases at J; junction bases unmatched: 11. This chain's CDR3 is CASSKTGGGRTFF. The CDR3 DNA sequence: TGTGCCAGCAGTAAAACAGGGGGCGGTAGGACTTTCTTT.

J is TRBJ2-5 and V is TRBV4-2; the D gene is possibly TRBD1 (7 bases). Germline CDR1 and CDR2: LGHNA and YNFKEQ. The V and J ends lost 0 bases and 5 bases respectively, with 16 bases between them. This CDR3 comprises 16 residues. The DNA for the CDR3 is TGTGCCAGCAGCCAAGATGCGGCAGGGGGGATGGAGACCCAGTACTTC. Translating gives CASSQDAAGGMETQYF.

The chain uses TRBV7-2 and TRBJ1-4; D not resolved. This CDR3 has 13 residues. The germline gives CDR1 SGHTA, CDR2 FQGNSA. The V gene lost 5 bases and the J gene lost 3 bases, with 7 bases spanning the gap. CDR3 in amino acids: CASSPGPNEKLFF. The CDR3 bases are TGTGCCAGCAGCCCGGGTCCTAATGAAAAACTGTTTTTT.

The J gene is TRBJ2-5, the V gene TRBV7-3; 10 bases match TRBD2. The CDR3 has 16 amino acids. The germline gives CDR1 SGHTA, CDR2 FQGTGA. Trimming removed 4 bases from V and 1 base from J; junction bases left unmatched: 6. The DNA of the CDR3 is TGTGCCAGCAGCTCCATAGCGGGGGGACTCCAAGAGACCCAGTACTTC. This translates into CASSSIAGGLQETQYF.

V and J are TRBV19 and TRBJ1-5, with D uncertain. There are 19 residues in the CDR3. V lost 3 bases, J lost 3 bases, and 24 bases lay in between. Germline V gene lookup returns CDR1 LNHDA and CDR2 SQIVND (reference sequence). The CDR3 sequence is CASSIPTAASDFFNQPQHF. As DNA, the CDR3 is TGTGCCAGTAGTATCCCGACGGCGGCCAGCGATTTCTTCAATCAGCCCCAGCATTTT. The full variable domain, rest sourced from reference TRBV19 and TRBJ1-5, is DGGITQSPKYLFRKEGQNVTLSCEQNLNHDAMYWYRQDPGQGLRLIYYSQIVNDFQKGDIAEGYSVSREKKESFPLTVTSAQKNPTAFYLCASSIPTAASDFFNQPQHFGDGTRLSIL.

V and J are TRBV2 and TRBJ2-4; D is unresolved. Trimming stripped 4 bases from V and 0 bases from J, with 10 bases between. The length of the CDR3 is 15 residues. The germline gives CDR1 SNHLY, CDR2 FYNNEI. CDR3 residues: CASSAAVLAKNIQYF. CDR3 nucleotides: TGTGCCAGCAGTGCTGCAGTACTAGCCAAAAACATTCAGTACTTC.

This clone was picked up one time. The chain joins TRBV28 to TRBJ1-2, with 7 bases fitting TRBD1. After removal of 2 bases from V and 3 bases from J, the junction contained 6 bases not matched to a gene. CDR3 length: 15 residues. The germline V gene encodes CDR1 MDHEN and CDR2 SYDVKM. Here the CDR3 DNA reads TGTGCCAGCAGTTTACCAGGGGACAGCCACTATGGCTACACCTTC. Translated: CASSLPGDSHYGYTF.